A selection of T cell receptor beta chains follows, all from one sample in a study of blood T cell repertoires in COVID-19. Clones were read by immunoSEQ multiplex PCR, and TCRdb kept only the in-frame ones, dropping some. The sample lists 150,000 to 200,000 clones; around four fifths were seen once. Sequenced material: peripheral blood. Receptors were obtained from a woman aged 25 to 39 with acute or convalescent COVID-19. The CDR3 runs from the conserved cysteine through the conserved F or W. The D gene is left open where the match is weak.

v_gene	d_gene	j_gene	CDR3aa	CDR3nt
TRBV30	-	TRBJ1-1	CAWSRPEMAFF	TGTGCCTGGAGTCGTCCAGAAATGGCTTTCTTT
TRBV2	-	TRBJ2-3	CARNPTRTDTQYF	TGTGCCAGGAATCCGACTCGCACAGATACGCAGTATTTT
TRBV2	-	TRBJ2-2	CASSGQGNTGELFF	TGTGCCAGCAGTGGCCAGGGGAACACCGGGGAGCTGTTTTTT
TRBV6-5	TRBD2	TRBJ2-1	CASSYLSGRVYNEQFF	TGTGCCAGCAGTTACCTTAGCGGGAGGGTTTACAATGAGCAGTTCTTC
TRBV5-1	-	TRBJ2-3	CASSLERGTDTQYF	TGCGCCAGCAGCTTGGAGCGAGGCACAGATACGCAGTATTTT
TRBV28	TRBD1	TRBJ2-2	CASSPSGTGYTGELFF	TGTGCCAGCAGTCCCTCCGGGACAGGGTACACCGGGGAGCTGTTTTTT
TRBV29-1	-	TRBJ1-1	CSANGDTEAFF	TGCAGCGCGAACGGGGACACTGAAGCTTTCTTT
TRBV24-1	TRBD1	TRBJ2-2	CATSHQGASGELFF	TGTGCCACCAGTCACCAGGGGGCTTCCGGGGAGCTGTTTTTT
TRBV9	TRBD1	TRBJ2-1	CASSVTGLGNEQFF	TGTGCCAGCAGCGTGACAGGGTTAGGCAATGAGCAGTTCTTC
TRBV6-4	-	TRBJ2-2	CASSDGGSSGGELFF	TGTGCCAGCAGTGACGGTGGGAGTTCTGGCGGGGAGCTGTTTTTT
TRBV19	TRBD2	TRBJ2-1	CASRLAGLGNEQFF	TGTGCCAGTAGACTAGCGGGGTTAGGCAATGAGCAGTTCTTC
TRBV7-2	TRBD1	TRBJ1-3	CASSQGQGRNTIYF	TGTGCCAGCAGCCAGGGACAGGGGCGAAACACCATATATTTT
TRBV3-1/TRBV3-2	TRBD1	TRBJ1-2	CASSERQGNSYGYTF	TGTGCCAGCAGCGAAAGACAGGGGAACAGCTATGGCTACACCTTC
TRBV28	TRBD1	TRBJ1-2	CASSSTLTGGWNGYTF	TGTGCCAGCAGTTCGACCCTAACAGGGGGCTGGAATGGCTACACCTTC
TRBV15	-	TRBJ1-4	CATSREVGRWATNEKLFF	TGTGCCACCAGCAGAGAAGTCGGCAGGTGGGCAACTAATGAAAAACTGTTTTTT
TRBV4-3	TRBD2	TRBJ2-1	CASSQDEGLAGYNEQFF	TGCGCCAGCAGCCAAGACGAGGGACTAGCGGGCTACAATGAGCAGTTCTTC
TRBV2	TRBD1	TRBJ2-5	CASNGDDRASGTQYF	TGTGCCAGCAATGGGGACGACAGGGCTTCCGGGACCCAGTACTTC
TRBV4-3	-	TRBJ2-6	CASRHYPGANVLTF	TGCGCCAGCAGGCACTACCCTGGGGCCAACGTCCTGACTTTC
TRBV19	TRBD1	TRBJ1-1	CASSKGAGTEAFF	TGTGCCAGTAGCAAGGGGGCTGGCACTGAAGCTTTCTTT
TRBV5-5	-	TRBJ1-5	CASSPMDSRNQPQHF	TGTGCCAGCAGCCCTATGGACAGCCGCAATCAGCCCCAGCATTTT
TRBV27	-	TRBJ2-3	CASSLLGSTQYF	TGTGCCAGCAGTCTTCTGGGGAGTACGCAGTATTTT
TRBV27	-	TRBJ1-4	CASGSRTSRNEKLFF	TGTGCCAGTGGGTCCCGGACAAGCCGTAATGAAAAACTGTTTTTT